The 32 T cell receptor beta chains below were found in one sample sequenced in a study of T cell repertoires in cytomegalovirus infection. Using its own MiXCR run on the reads, TCRdb lists one record per CDR3 protein. There are about 500,000 distinct CDR3 sequences in the sample; 25% to 35% occur only once, and under 20% lies in the top ten. These receptors have no known antigen. Sequencing was performed on cultured PBMCs, taken from culture after CMV antigen stimulation. All receptors come from a human donor in good health (CMV status not recorded). Some clones in this sample may be carry-over from other donors' samples.

V usage is TRBV30 and J usage is TRBJ1-6, with D uncertain. This CDR3 has 11 amino acids. The V and J ends lost 2 bases and 12 bases respectively, with 8 bases between them. Germline-derived CDR1 and CDR2 are GTSNPN and SVGIG (reference sequence). Here the CDR3 reads CAWSSGRPLHF. CDR3 coding DNA: TGTGCCTGGAGTTCGGGCCGACCCCTCCACTTT. The complete variable domain, with remaining parts taken from reference TRBV30 and TRBJ1-6, reads SQTIHQWPATLVQPVGSPLSLECTVEGTSNPNLYWYRQAAGRGLQLLFYSVGIGQISSEVPQNLSASRPQDRQFILSSKKLLLSDSGFYLCAWSSGRPLHFGNGTRLTVT.

The chain has TRBV7-2 and TRBJ2-7; D unresolved. The length of the CDR3 is 13 residues. From germline, CDR1 is SGHTA and CDR2 FQGNSA. The V end lost 1 base, the J end lost 9 bases, and 13 bases lay between the germline ends. CDR3 in amino acids: CASSLEARKGQYF. For the CDR3, the DNA is TGTGCCAGCAGCTTAGAGGCTCGCAAAGGGCAGTACTTC.

This clonotype was picked up a small number of times. The CDR3 bases are TGTGCCAGCAGCCGACAGGGGAGATCAAACTATGGCTACACCTTC. Amino acid sequence: CASSRQGRSNYGYTF. The chain links TRBV12-3 or TRBV12-4 to TRBJ1-2, with 8 bases identical to TRBD1. The ends lost 6 bases at V and 2 bases at J; junction bases unmatched: 8. CDR3 size: 15 residues.

This clonotype was observed a few times. This sequence joins TRBV7-6 and TRBJ1-6, with D tentatively TRBD1 (5 bases). The CDR3 loop spans 14 amino acids. Trimming left V 3 bases short and J 4 bases short, with 7 bases between. Germline CDR1 and CDR2: SGHVS and FNYEAQ. In nucleotides, the CDR3 is TGTGCCAGCAGCTTGACAGTTTATAATTCACCCCTCCACTTT. Amino acid sequence: CASSLTVYNSPLHF.

CDR3 DNA: TGCGCCAGCAGCCAAGACGGGGCGGCACTTCCAGTGGCGCCCCAGTACTTC. This gives the protein CASSQDGAALPVAPQYF. This chain links TRBV4-1 with TRBJ2-5; tentatively, D is TRBD1 or TRBD2 (5 bases each). The CDR3 is 17 residues long. Germline loops: CDR1 MGHRA, CDR2 YSYEKL. Trimming stripped 0 bases from V and 9 bases from J, with 23 bases between.

The V call is TRBV6-2 or TRBV6-3, the J call TRBJ2-1; TRBD2 aligns across 9 bases. The germline V gene has CDR1 MNHEY and CDR2 SVGEGT. J gave up 8 bases and V 7 bases, and 12 bases lay outside the gene matches. The CDR3 contains 15 residues. CDR3: CASNPWASGKDEQFF. CDR3 nucleotides: TGTGCCAGCAACCCGTGGGCTAGCGGGAAGGATGAGCAGTTCTTC.

The chain joins TRBV27 to TRBJ2-4; D is unresolved. The V and J ends lost 3 bases and 0 bases respectively, with 12 bases between them. Germline CDR1 and CDR2: MNHEY and SMNVEV (reference sequence). The CDR3 has 16 residues. CDR3: CASSFTPTVAKNIQYF. The CDR3 DNA reads as TGTGCCAGCAGTTTCACACCAACGGTAGCCAAAAACATTCAGTACTTC.

This clonotype was observed many times. The chain couples TRBV7-2 to TRBJ2-1; no reliable D call. Trimming removed 3 bases from V and 8 bases from J, with 11 bases in between. The CDR3 is 13 residues long. Germline values: CDR1 SGHTA, CDR2 FQGNSA. The CDR3 protein is CASSFLWGYEQFF. The CDR3 nucleotides are TGTGCCAGCAGCTTTTTGTGGGGTTATGAGCAGTTCTTC.

The chain joins TRBV11-1 to TRBJ2-1; D may be TRBD1 (6 bases). The CDR3 runs 15 residues. The V gene's germline CDR1 is SGHAT and CDR2 FQDESV (reference sequence). Between the trimmed V and J ends, which lost 1 base and 4 bases, there was a span of 11 bases. CDR3 coding DNA: TGTGCCAGCAGCTTAGGGAGGACAGATTACAATGAGCAGTTCTTC. It is translated as CASSLGRTDYNEQFF. The entire variable domain, with the rest obtained from reference TRBV11-1 and TRBJ2-1, is as follows: EAEVAQSPRYKITEKSQAVAFWCDPISGHATLYWYRQILGQGPELLVQFQDESVVDDSQLPKDRFSAERLKGVDSTLKIQPAELGDSAMYLCASSLGRTDYNEQFFGPGTRLTVL.

In its sample, this clonotype was seen a few times. The chain is built from TRBV7-8 and TRBJ1-1; tentative D call: TRBD1 (5 bases). Germline assignment: CDR1 SGHVS and CDR2 FQNEAQ. V was trimmed by 1 base and J by 7 bases, leaving 10 bases between them. The CDR3 runs 13 residues. The CDR3 is CASSLVPGNEAFF. DNA of the CDR3: TGTGCCAGCAGCTTAGTCCCAGGGAATGAAGCTTTCTTT.

This chain connects TRBV27 to TRBJ2-6, with 9 bases fitting TRBD2. This CDR3 region has 16 residues. Germline CDR1 and CDR2: MNHEY and SMNVEV (reference sequence). J gave up 0 bases and V 9 bases, and 6 bases lay outside the gene matches. The CDR3 coding sequence is TGTGCCAGTCGGACTAGCGTGAACTCTGGGGCCAACGTCCTGACTTTC. It encodes CASRTSVNSGANVLTF.

The V and J genes are TRBV6-5 and TRBJ2-7; D may correspond to TRBD1 or TRBD2 (6 bases each). The V and J ends lost 7 bases and 0 bases respectively, with 16 bases between them. The CDR3 loop spans 15 amino acids. In germline, CDR1 is MNHEY, CDR2 SVGAGI. The CDR3 nucleotides read TGTGCCAGCAACGGAGGGGACACGGGCTCCTACGAGCAGTACTTC. Amino acid sequence: CASNGGDTGSYEQYF.

This clonotype was counted only a few times. The rearrangement uses TRBV14 and TRBJ2-1; 11 bases are a match to TRBD2. The V gene end was trimmed by 4 bases and the J gene end by 9 bases; junction bases not matched to a gene: 5. The CDR3 is 14 residues long. CDR1 is SGHDN, CDR2 FVKESK, per germline. The DNA of the CDR3 is TGTGCCAGCAGCCCCAGACTAGCGGGAAGTGAGCAGTTCTTC. It yields the protein CASSPRLAGSEQFF.

The chain uses TRBV18 and TRBJ1-3, with D unresolved. The V end lost 2 bases, the J end lost 2 bases, and 7 bases lay between the germline ends. Germline lookup yields CDR1 KGHSH and CDR2 LQKENI. The CDR3 has 14 amino acids. The CDR3 DNA follows: TGTGCCAGCTCACCAGCCACTACTGGAAACACCATATATTTT. Protein sequence: CASSPATTGNTIYF.

This clonotype showed up just a few times. The V gene is TRBV5-6, the J gene TRBJ2-7, with TRBD2 matching 7 bases. With V trimmed by 0 bases and J by 3 bases, 6 bases remained unmatched. Germline V gives CDR1 SGHDT, CDR2 YYEEEE. The CDR3 is made up of 15 amino acids. The CDR3, as DNA: TGTGCCAGCAGCTTGGGGCTAGCGGAGGTCTACGAGCAGTACTTC. Translating gives CASSLGLAEVYEQYF.

This chain links TRBV11-3 with TRBJ2-5; TRBD2 matches at 10 bases. Germline V lookup: CDR1 SGHNT, CDR2 YENEEA. CDR3 length: 14 amino acids. J was trimmed by 3 bases and V by 4 bases; bases with no gene match: 2. CDR3 sequence (DNA): TGTGCCAGCAGCTGGACTAGCGGAAAAGAGACCCAGTACTTC. Encoded protein: CASSWTSGKETQYF.

This chain uses TRBV9 with TRBJ2-2, with 7 bases matching TRBD2. The CDR3 is made up of 15 amino acids. Germline lookup yields CDR1 SGDLS and CDR2 YYNGEE. Germline trimming cut 7 bases from V and 1 base from J; bases unmatched to any gene: 7. CDR3 protein: CASGGGRVNTGELFF. The CDR3, as DNA: TGTGCCAGCGGGGGGGGGAGGGTGAACACCGGGGAGCTGTTTTTT.

This clonotype was detected ten times or more. This sequence joins TRBV11-2 and TRBJ1-2; TRBD1 might be the D (6 bases). Germline V gives CDR1 SGHAT, CDR2 FQNNGV. Trimming cost V 3 bases and J 1 base, with 12 bases left between them. The CDR3 runs to 15 residues. CDR3 DNA sequence: TGTGCCAGCAGCTTGTACCCGGACAGTAACTATGGCTACACCTTC. It encodes CASSLYPDSNYGYTF.

The sample holds a few counts of this clonotype. CDR3 protein: CASSPPGLAIAGELFF. CDR3 DNA sequence: TGTGCCAGCAGCCCTCCGGGTCTCGCGATCGCCGGGGAGCTGTTTTTT. The chain combines TRBV7-2 with TRBJ2-2; no firm D call. There are 16 residues in the CDR3. The ends were cut back, 5 bases at V and 6 bases at J, with 19 bases in the middle. The germline V gene encodes CDR1 SGHTA and CDR2 FQGNSA. Complete variable domain (other parts from reference TRBV7-2 and TRBJ2-2): GAGVSQSPSNKVTEKGKDVELRCDPISGHTALYWYRQSLGQGLEFLIYFQGNSAPDKSGLPSDRFSAERTGGSVSTLTIQRTQQEDSAVYLCASSPPGLAIAGELFFGEGSRLTVL.

The chain links TRBV5-7 to TRBJ2-3; 7 nucleotides align to TRBD2. TRBV5-7 counts as an open reading frame of uncertain function. This CDR3 region has 17 residues. The V and J ends lost 8 bases and 5 bases, in that order; junction bases with no gene match: 20. CDR3 residues: CARSRGLADIWEDTQYF. CDR3 DNA: TGTGCCAGGTCTCGGGGCCTAGCGGATATTTGGGAAGATACGCAGTATTTT.

The chain has TRBV10-3 and TRBJ1-1; TRBD1 aligns across 9 bases. CDR3 size: 15 residues. Looked up from germline, CDR1 is ENHRY and CDR2 is SYGVKD. Trimming took 3 bases from V and 2 from J; bases not matched to a gene: 4. The CDR3: CAISEKGQGNTEAFF. The CDR3 nucleotides read TGTGCCATCAGTGAAAAGGGACAGGGTAACACTGAAGCTTTCTTT.

Note on this clonotype: A read error may produce the germline difference seen at one junction end. The V call is TRBV18, the J call TRBJ2-5, with D possibly matching TRBD2 (6 bases). Per germline, CDR1 KGHSH and CDR2 LQKENI. There are 16 residues in the CDR3. This CDR3 is CASSPQVTTQAGTQYF. The CDR3 nucleotides read TGTGCCAGCTCCCCACAAGTGACAACACAAGCGGGGACCCAGTACTTC.

This clonotype is a singleton in its sample. The chain links TRBV29-1 to TRBJ2-1; D ambiguous. V lost 6 bases, J lost 9 bases, and 9 bases lay in between. The CDR3 has 10 amino acids. CDR1 and CDR2 (germline): SQVTM, ANQGSEA. CDR3 bases: TGCAGCGTCCGGTCCACTGAGCAGTTCTTC. This codes for CSVRSTEQFF.

The J gene is TRBJ1-4, the V gene TRBV11-2; D is uncertain. Germline-derived CDR1 and CDR2 are SGHAT and FQNNGV. V lost 5 bases, J lost 9 bases, and 16 bases lay in between. CDR3 length: 14 residues. Written as DNA, the CDR3 is TGTGCCAGCAGCCGATTGACGGACGGTAAAAAACTGTTTTTT. Translation gives CASSRLTDGKKLFF.

This clonotype occurred a few times. The V gene is TRBV7-8, the J gene TRBJ2-6; D might be TRBD2 (5 bases). Trimming left V 4 bases short and J 0 bases short, with 16 bases between. The CDR3 is 18 amino acids. Germline values: CDR1 SGHVS, CDR2 FQNEAQ. CDR3 nucleotides: TGTGCCAGCAGCTCCGGGCCAGTCGGACTCTCTGGGGCCAACGTCCTGACTTTC. It codes for CASSSGPVGLSGANVLTF.

This clonotype was seen many times. The V gene is TRBV7-2, the J gene TRBJ2-7; 7 bases are a match to TRBD2. The germline V gene has CDR1 SGHTA and CDR2 FQGNSA. Germline trimming cut 5 bases from V and 7 bases from J; bases unmatched to any gene: 5. This CDR3 comprises 12 residues. The CDR3 bases are TGTGCCAGCAGCCCCCGCGGGGGAGAGCAGTACTTC. Its translation is CASSPRGGEQYF.

The V gene is TRBV7-2, the J gene TRBJ2-3; TRBD2 might be the D (5 bases). This CDR3 has 13 amino acids. Germline CDR1 and CDR2: SGHTA and FQGNSA. V lost 1 base and J 5 bases, leaving 7 bases between the germline ends. CDR3 residues: CASSLGGKDTQYF. CDR3 sequence (DNA): TGTGCCAGCAGCTTAGGAGGGAAAGATACGCAGTATTTT.

This clonotype showed up many times. The chain combines TRBV7-2 with TRBJ2-3, with D possibly called TRBD1 or TRBD2 (7 bases each). This CDR3 contains 15 residues. V dropped 4 bases and J dropped 1 base, with 12 bases sitting between them. CDR1 SGHTA and CDR2 FQGNSA come from the germline V gene. Written as DNA, the CDR3 is TGTGCCAGCAGCTCCCAGGGGGGGGGCACAGATACGCAGTATTTT. Its protein product is CASSSQGGGTDTQYF. The full variable domain, rest sourced from reference TRBV7-2 and TRBJ2-3, is GAGVSQSPSNKVTEKGKDVELRCDPISGHTALYWYRQSLGQGLEFLIYFQGNSAPDKSGLPSDRFSAERTGGSVSTLTIQRTQQEDSAVYLCASSSQGGGTDTQYFGPGTRLTVL.

This rearrangement joins TRBV7-9 to TRBJ2-7, with 8 bases lining up with TRBD1. CDR3 length equals 15 residues. V lost 0 bases to trimming and J lost 4 bases; unmatched junction nucleotides: 5. CDR1 is SEHNR, CDR2 FQNEAQ, per germline (reference sequence). The DNA for the CDR3 is TGTGCCAGCAGCTTAGCGCAGGGGGCGTCATACGAGCAGTACTTC. Translation: CASSLAQGASYEQYF.

On this clonotype itself: One junction end does not reproduce the germline sequence, and a read error may be involved. The chain carries TRBV3-1 and TRBJ2-1; TRBD2 agrees at 7 bases. The CDR3 is 16 amino acids. Germline V gives CDR1 LGHDT, CDR2 YNNKEL (reference sequence). The CDR3 region is CASNQERGRGDNEQFF. The CDR3 DNA is TGTGCCAGCAACCAAGAAAGAGGGAGGGGAGACAATGAGCAGTTCTTC.

This clonotype was observed a handful of times. V and J are TRBV19 and TRBJ1-2, with D uncertain. Germline CDR1 and CDR2: LNHDA and SQIVND (reference sequence). The CDR3 contains 13 residues. V dropped 4 bases and J dropped 1 base, with 7 bases sitting between them. CDR3 region: CASSNDLNYGYTF. CDR3 bases: TGTGCCAGTAGTAATGACCTTAACTATGGCTACACCTTC.

The V and J genes are TRBV4-3 and TRBJ2-5; possibly TRBD1 for D (6 bases). The length of the CDR3 is 15 residues. V lost 1 base to trimming and J lost 4 bases, with 13 bases between them. CDR1 is LGHNA, CDR2 YSLEER, per germline. This chain's CDR3 is CASSQGGRGPETQYF. CDR3 nucleotides: TGCGCCAGCAGCCAAGGTGGCAGGGGCCCAGAGACCCAGTACTTC.